Listed below are T cell receptor beta chains from one sample, sequenced in a study of cytomegalovirus exposure and HLA in healthy donors. Some clones are missing from TCRdb's copy, which holds only in-frame ones; the method was immunoSEQ multiplex PCR. The sample has some 190,000 clones; around 67% are singletons. Material for sequencing was PBMCs. The receptors were gathered from a woman between 25 and 40 years old in good health and CMV-seropositive. Both conserved end residues are part of each CDR3. The D gene is left open where the match is weak. Clone size is shown for a subset of rows, as once, few, many or a class of expanded clone.

J gene | D gene | clone size | V gene | CDR3 DNA | CDR3 protein
TRBJ1-2 | . | . | TRBV6-1 | TGTGCCAGCAGTGACTTCTCCACAGGGTTGGCCTATGGCTACACCTTC | CASSDFSTGLAYGYTF
TRBJ2-2 | TRBD1 | . | TRBV27 | TGTGCCAGCAGTTTAGGACAGGGGGCGCGCACCGGGGAGCTGTTTTTT | CASSLGQGARTGELFF
TRBJ1-1 | . | few | TRBV19 | TGTGCCAGTAGGACGGGACACTTGAACACTGAAGCTTTCTTT | CASRTGHLNTEAFF
TRBJ1-5 | TRBD1 | . | TRBV2 | TGTGCCAGCAATGATGGGACAGGGGGCAATCAGCCCCAGCATTTT | CASNDGTGGNQPQHF
TRBJ2-1 | . | few | TRBV4-1 | TGCGCCAGCAGCCAAGATTTGGGAGATGAGCAGTTCTTC | CASSQDLGDEQFF
TRBJ1-1 | . | . | TRBV4-1 | TGCGCCAGCAGCCAAGAATCGGACATTTTCACTGAAGCTTTCTTT | CASSQESDIFTEAFF
TRBJ2-2 | TRBD2 | . | TRBV5-6 | TGTGCCAGCAGCCCGCCGGGAAGGCGGGAGGCGGCCGGGGAGCTGTTTTTT | CASSPPGRREAAGELFF
TRBJ2-5 | TRBD2 | . | TRBV11-3 | TGTGCCAGCAGCATTAGCGGGGGTGAGGAGACCCAGTACTTC | CASSISGGEETQYF
TRBJ1-2 | . | . | TRBV28 | TGTGCCAGCAGAACAAGCAGGGCTCGAGGCTACACCTTC | CASRTSRARGYTF
TRBJ2-7 | TRBD1 | . | TRBV5-1 | TGCGCCAGCAGAGATCCAAGACAGGGACCCTACGAGCAGTACTTC | CASRDPRQGPYEQYF